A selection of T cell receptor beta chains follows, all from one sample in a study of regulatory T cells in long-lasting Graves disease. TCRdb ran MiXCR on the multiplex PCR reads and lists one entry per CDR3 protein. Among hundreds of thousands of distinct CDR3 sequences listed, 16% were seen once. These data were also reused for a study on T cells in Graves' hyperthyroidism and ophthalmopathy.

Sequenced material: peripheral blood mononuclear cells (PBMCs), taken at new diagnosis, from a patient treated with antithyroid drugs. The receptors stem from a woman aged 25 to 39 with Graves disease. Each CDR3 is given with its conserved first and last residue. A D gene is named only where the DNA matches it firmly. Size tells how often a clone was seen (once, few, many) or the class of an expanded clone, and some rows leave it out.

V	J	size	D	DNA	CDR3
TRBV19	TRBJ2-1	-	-	TGTGCCAGTAAGAGCTCAGGATTAAGCTCCTACAATGAGCAGTTCTTC	CASKSSGLSSYNEQFF
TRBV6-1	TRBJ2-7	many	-	TGTGCCAGCACCCCAATGGGGACTTTCTACGAGCAGTACTTC	CASTPMGTFYEQYF
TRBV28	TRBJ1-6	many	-	TGTGCCAGCAGGGAACAGCAGAGCCTAAATTCACCCCTCCACTTT	CASREQQSLNSPLHF
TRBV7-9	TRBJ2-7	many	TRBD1	TGTGCCAGCAGCTTAGGGGACAGGGCTGAATACGAGCAGTACTTC	CASSLGDRAEYEQYF
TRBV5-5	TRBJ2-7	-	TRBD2	TGTGCCAGCAGCTTTGCCGCGGGAGGGCTCTTAAACTACGAGCAGTACTTC	CASSFAAGGLLNYEQYF
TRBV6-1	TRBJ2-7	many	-	TGTGCCAGCAGGGGGGCGGGGGAGAACGAGCAGTACTTC	CASRGAGENEQYF
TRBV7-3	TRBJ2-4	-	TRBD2	TGTGCCAGCAGCTTATGGGAGCGGGGGGCCGTTAGAGCCAAAAACATTCAGTACTTC	CASSLWERGAVRAKNIQYF
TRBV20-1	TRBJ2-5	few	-	TGCAGTGCTAGACCCCCGGGTACGGATCGGAGTAAGACCCAGTACTTC	CSARPPGTDRSKTQYF
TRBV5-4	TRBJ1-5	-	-	TGTGCCAGCAGCTTGGCGGGGGAAGGGGATCGGCCCCAGCATTTT	CASSLAGEGDRPQHF
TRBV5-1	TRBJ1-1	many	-	TGCGCCAGCAGCTCGGAAGTTGGGGGAGAAGCTTTCTTT	CASSSEVGGEAFF
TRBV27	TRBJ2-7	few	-	TGTGCCAGCAGCCCCCAGACTCAATACGAGCAGTACTTC	CASSPQTQYEQYF